This T cell receptor (beta chain) derives from a study of beta chain features in type 1 diabetes. Across the study: Healthy donors and patients had similar age, gender and cell yields. Study-wide points: An over-representation of cells with high TCR expression could result from cDNA sequencing. Patients with Type 1 diabetes showed moderately but significantly shorter TCRB CDR3s in all four CD4+ subsets.

Blood was drawn once from each donor into heparinised tubes. The draws averaged roughly 120 mL. Stem cell-like memory, regulatory, central memory and naive CD4+ cells were sorted via CD45RO/CCR7/CD25/CD127/CD95/CD27. The V and J ends lost 4 bases and 2 bases, in that order; junction bases with no gene match: 3. CDR1 is KGHSH, CDR2 LQKENI, per germline. CDR3 length: 15 amino acids. With respect to this clone: Its antigen is undetermined.

What was sequenced were expressed TCRB transcripts, since all of the isolated RNA had been reverse transcribed. The data were produced by immunoSEQ multiplex PCR, yet TCRdb's version contains in-frame clones alone and is incomplete. The top ten clones hold approximately 0.3% of a sample with approximately 58,000 clones, just under 65% of them seen once. The receptor's source is a woman in her 30s with type 1 diabetes. This chain connects TRBV18 to TRBJ2-1; 9 bases match TRBD1. Sequences were obtained from stem cell memory CD4+ T cells from blood. The CDR3 nucleotides are TGTGCCAGCTCACGGGACAGGGTCACCTACAATGAGCAGTTCTTC. Its protein product is CASSRDRVTYNEQFF.